This TCR beta chain is drawn from a study of blood T cell repertoires in COVID-19. Study in general: Specimens from acute and convalescent COVID-19 originated in the United States, Italy and Spain. The cDNA or gDNA used as material had been derived from T cells, B-cell-depleted T cells, or PBMCs.

In the original processing: Reference gene primer amplification gave estimated nucleated cell counts. The protocol was immunoSEQ multiplex PCR, while the TCRdb copy is restricted to in-frame clones and leaves out a portion. V, J and clone size were drawn from that table, and D and trimming were deduced from the DNA. The table lists roughly 160,000 clones, more than 75% of them singletons. V gave up 8 bases and J gave up 4 bases, with 21 bases separating them. Germline V gene data show CDR1 as SGHVS and CDR2 as FQNEAQ. The CDR3 contains 16 residues. This rearrangement joins TRBV7-8 to TRBJ1-3; possibly TRBD1 for D (6 bases). The TCR sequence derives from a man in his forties with acute or convalescent COVID-19. Sequenced sample: peripheral blood. For the CDR3, the DNA is TGTGCCAGCGGGGAAATTCGGGCAGGGGTAGGAAACACCATATATTTT. Its translation: CASGEIRAGVGNTIYF.